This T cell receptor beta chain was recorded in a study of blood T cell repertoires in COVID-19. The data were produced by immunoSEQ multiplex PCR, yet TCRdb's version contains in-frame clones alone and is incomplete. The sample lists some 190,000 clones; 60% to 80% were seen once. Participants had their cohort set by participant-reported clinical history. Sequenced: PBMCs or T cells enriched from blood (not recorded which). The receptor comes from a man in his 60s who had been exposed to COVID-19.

CDR3: CASSLDAGAITEAFF. The DNA of the CDR3 is TGTGCCAGCAGCTTGGATGCAGGGGCTATCACTGAAGCTTTCTTT. This chain connects TRBV5-5 to TRBJ1-1; D possibly corresponds to TRBD1 (6 bases). The length of the CDR3 is 15 residues. Trimming removed 0 bases at V and 4 bases at J, with 13 bases between. Germline assignment: CDR1 SGHKS and CDR2 YYEKEE (reference sequence).